What follows are 23 T cell receptor beta chains derived from one specimen sequenced in a study of cytomegalovirus exposure and HLA in healthy donors. In the PCR, 60 Vbeta and 13 Jbeta primers were used. Clones were sequenced by immunoSEQ multiplex PCR, and TCRdb holds only the in-frame ones, with some missing. The sample holds fewer than 90,000 clones, about two thirds seen once. The material sequenced was PBMCs. The source of these receptors is a middle-aged man in good health and CMV-seropositive.

V usage is TRBV10-3 and J usage is TRBJ2-2, with TRBD2 matching over 14 bases. The CDR3 is 15 residues long. V shed 10 bases and J 3 bases; nucleotides not matched to a gene: 4. The germline V gene encodes CDR1 ENHRY and CDR2 SYGVKD. CDR3 DNA: TGTGCCACCGCGACTAGCGGGGGGGACACCGGGGAGCTGTTTTTT. Translated: CATATSGGDTGELFF.

The rearrangement joins TRBV21-1 to TRBJ1-1; the listed D gene, TRBD1, was not tested against the DNA. TRBV21-1 represents a pseudogene. This CDR3 spans 16 amino acids. The CDR3 DNA follows: TGTGCCAGCAGCAAAGCACGGGACAGCATGAACACTGAAGCTTTCTTT. Translating it yields CASSKARDSMNTEAFF.

The CDR3 nucleotides read TGTGCCAGTGAGGACAGGGTCCTCTATGGCTACACCTTC. Its protein is CASEDRVLYGYTF. The chain has TRBV19 and TRBJ1-2; 8 bases map to TRBD1. CDR3 size: 13 residues. The ends lost 8 bases at V and 4 bases at J; junction bases unmatched: 6. The germline V gene has CDR1 LNHDA and CDR2 SQIVND (reference sequence).

This clone was detected only a few times. The chain has TRBV4-1 and TRBJ1-3; the match to TRBD1 covers 9 bases. Germline assignment: CDR1 MGHRA and CDR2 YSYEKL. CDR3 length equals 15 residues. Losses at the gene ends were 3 bases for V and 3 bases for J; bases not matched to a gene: 3. The CDR3 is CASSQDRGGGNTIYF. The CDR3 bases are TGCGCCAGCAGCCAGGACAGGGGTGGTGGAAACACCATATATTTT.

The V gene is TRBV30, the J gene TRBJ2-1, with 8 positions matching TRBD2. Unmatched junction bases numbered 4, after V lost 3 bases and J lost 6 bases. Per germline, CDR1 GTSNPN and CDR2 SVGIG (reference sequence). The CDR3 has 13 residues. DNA of the CDR3: TGTGCCTGGAGCGGGGGGGTACTCAATGAGCAGTTCTTC. It translates to CAWSGGVLNEQFF.

This chain links TRBV5-4 with TRBJ1-2; 7 positions match TRBD1. The length of the CDR3 is 13 residues. V dropped 4 bases and J dropped 2; count of bases not matched to a gene: 2. The V gene's germline CDR1 is SGHNT and CDR2 YYREEE (reference sequence). This CDR3 is CASSLGQNYGYTF. The CDR3 DNA is TGTGCCAGCAGCCTGGGACAGAACTATGGCTACACCTTC.

This chain links TRBV7-2 with TRBJ1-2; 10 bases match TRBD1. Trimming cost V 3 bases and J 4 bases; bases outside gene matches: 2. The CDR3 runs to 14 residues. Looked up from germline, CDR1 is SGHTA and CDR2 is FQGNSA. DNA for the CDR3: TGTGCCAGCAGCTTGGGACAGGGGACCTATGGCTACACCTTC. Translating it yields CASSLGQGTYGYTF.

The chain links TRBV15 to TRBJ2-2; D gene ambiguous. Trimming took 0 bases from V and 5 from J, leaving 10 bases between them. Germline CDR1 is LNHNV and CDR2 is YYDKDF (reference sequence). This CDR3 has 15 residues. The CDR3 bases are TGTGCCACCAGCAGAGACACGGGTAGAACCGGGGAGCTGTTTTTT. This encodes CATSRDTGRTGELFF.

This clone appeared a single time. The chain joins TRBV7-9 to TRBJ2-7; 15 positions agree with TRBD2. Germline values: CDR1 SEHNR, CDR2 FQNEAQ (reference sequence). The V segment lost 6 bases and the J segment 4 bases; nucleotides outside the gene matches: 7. There are 16 residues in the CDR3. CDR3 DNA sequence: TGTGCCAGCAGTTCCGGGACTAGCGGGAGGAAGTACGAGCAGTACTTC. Its translation is CASSSGTSGRKYEQYF.

This clone was found a few times. The V gene is TRBV5-1, the J gene TRBJ1-5; 9 bases are shared with TRBD1. This CDR3 region has 15 residues. CDR1 and CDR2 (germline): SGHRS, YFSETQ. V dropped 2 bases and J dropped 2; count of bases not matched to a gene: 2. The CDR3 loop reads CASSLQGAGNQPQHF. CDR3 coding DNA: TGCGCCAGCAGCTTACAGGGGGCTGGCAATCAGCCCCAGCATTTT.

The chain uses TRBV6-5 and TRBJ1-3; TRBD1 might be the D (5 bases). With 7 bases removed from V and 9 bases from J, the gap between germline ends came to 19 bases. The germline gives CDR1 MNHEY, CDR2 SVGAGI. CDR3 length: 14 residues. The CDR3 spells CASISRGGLGTIYF. CDR3 bases: TGTGCCAGCATCTCTCGGGGGGGATTAGGCACCATATATTTT.

The chain joins TRBV6-5 to TRBJ2-1; 8 bases are shared with TRBD2. With V trimmed by 7 bases and J by 6 bases, 8 bases remained unmatched. Germline V gene data show CDR1 as MNHEY and CDR2 as SVGAGI. The CDR3 is made up of 14 amino acids. In DNA, the CDR3 is TGTGCCAGCAATAGCGGGACCATCCGCAATGAGCAGTTCTTC. This gives the protein CASNSGTIRNEQFF.

This clone has a handful of counts. The chain joins TRBV7-2 to TRBJ2-1; 7 bases align to TRBD1. V lost 4 bases to trimming and J lost 0 bases; unmatched junction nucleotides: 6. The CDR3 has 16 residues. Looked up from germline, CDR1 is SGHTA and CDR2 is FQGNSA. CDR3 sequence reads: CASSSSGDSSYNEQFF. The CDR3, as DNA: TGTGCCAGCAGCTCTTCCGGGGACAGCTCCTACAATGAGCAGTTCTTC.

Only a few counts were recorded for this clone. The genes are TRBV10-3 and TRBJ1-4; a weak D match, TRBD1 (5 bases). Trimming removed 6 bases from V and 6 bases from J, with 17 bases in between. The germline V gene has CDR1 ENHRY and CDR2 SYGVKD. This CDR3 spans 15 amino acids. CDR3 coding DNA: TGTGCCATCAGCGCTGGGGGGGGTTACGATGAAAAACTGTTTTTT. Translated: CAISAGGGYDEKLFF.

The chain carries TRBV5-6 and TRBJ1-2, with 7 bases fitting TRBD1. V dropped 0 bases and J dropped 8; count of bases not matched to a gene: 10. The CDR3 is made up of 15 amino acids. Germline assignment: CDR1 SGHDT and CDR2 YYEEEE. The CDR3 loop is CASSLASAGGFGYTF. DNA of the CDR3: TGTGCCAGCAGCTTGGCCTCGGCAGGGGGTTTCGGCTACACCTTC.

The V gene is TRBV7-2, the J gene TRBJ2-1; the D is unclear. CDR3 length equals 13 residues. The V end was cut by 1 base, the J end by 7 bases, with 8 bases between. From germline, CDR1 is SGHTA and CDR2 FQGNSA. The CDR3 DNA reads as TGTGCCAGCAGCTTAGAAACTCAAAATGAGCAGTTCTTC. This translates into CASSLETQNEQFF.

The rearrangement links TRBV19 to TRBJ2-5; 9 bases match TRBD2. Losses at the gene ends were 3 bases for V and 5 bases for J; bases not matched to a gene: 7. There are 15 residues in the CDR3. The V gene's germline CDR1 is LNHDA and CDR2 SQIVND (reference sequence). DNA for the CDR3: TGTGCCAGTAGTATGCGACTAGCGGTCCGGGAGACCCAGTACTTC. Translation gives CASSMRLAVRETQYF.

The chain recombines TRBV18 with TRBJ1-4; unclear D gene. V was trimmed by 0 bases and J by 8 bases, leaving 10 bases between them. CDR3 length: 14 amino acids. In germline, CDR1 is KGHSH, CDR2 LQKENI. The CDR3 sequence: CASSPPETTEKLFF. The CDR3 coding sequence is TGTGCCAGCTCACCACCGGAAACGACAGAAAAACTGTTTTTT.

The rearrangement joins TRBV6-5 to TRBJ2-5; possibly TRBD1 for D (5 bases). Trimming took off 6 bases at V and 5 bases at J, with 13 bases between the two ends. Germline-derived CDR1 and CDR2 are MNHEY and SVGAGI. The CDR3 totals 13 residues. The CDR3 nucleotides are TGTGCCAGCAGAGGGGCGATGGAGGAGACCCAGTACTTC. This translates into CASRGAMEETQYF.

The chain couples TRBV6-5 to TRBJ1-5; D is ambiguous. This CDR3 spans 13 amino acids. In germline, CDR1 is MNHEY, CDR2 SVGAGI. Trimming took 4 bases from V and 0 from J, leaving 4 bases between them. The CDR3 region is CASSSNSNQPQHF. In nucleotides, the CDR3 is TGTGCCAGCAGTTCTAATAGCAATCAGCCCCAGCATTTT.

V and J are TRBV9 and TRBJ1-4, with D possibly TRBD1 on 6 matching bases. Germline loops: CDR1 SGDLS, CDR2 YYNGEE. V was cut by 0 bases and J by 7 bases, with 10 bases left in between. The CDR3 sequence is 14 residues long. CDR3 region: CASSVGTASEKLFF. The CDR3 DNA is TGTGCCAGCAGCGTAGGGACAGCCTCTGAAAAACTGTTTTTT.

The chain links TRBV10-3 to TRBJ1-2; D gene unclear. The CDR3 loop spans 14 amino acids. V lost 3 bases, J lost 8 bases, and 16 bases lay in between. Germline assignment: CDR1 ENHRY and CDR2 SYGVKD. CDR3 amino acids: CAISDLGSTGGYTF. DNA for the CDR3: TGTGCCATCAGTGATTTGGGGTCAACGGGGGGCTACACCTTC.

V gene TRBV5-1 combines with J gene TRBJ2-3, with 11 bases identical to TRBD2. Trimming took 1 base from V and 2 from J; bases not matched to a gene: 3. Germline V gene data show CDR1 as SGHRS and CDR2 as YFSETQ. CDR3 length equals 16 residues. The CDR3 nucleotides read TGCGCCAGCAGCTTGAGACTAGCGGGATCCACAGATACGCAGTATTTT. Translating gives CASSLRLAGSTDTQYF.